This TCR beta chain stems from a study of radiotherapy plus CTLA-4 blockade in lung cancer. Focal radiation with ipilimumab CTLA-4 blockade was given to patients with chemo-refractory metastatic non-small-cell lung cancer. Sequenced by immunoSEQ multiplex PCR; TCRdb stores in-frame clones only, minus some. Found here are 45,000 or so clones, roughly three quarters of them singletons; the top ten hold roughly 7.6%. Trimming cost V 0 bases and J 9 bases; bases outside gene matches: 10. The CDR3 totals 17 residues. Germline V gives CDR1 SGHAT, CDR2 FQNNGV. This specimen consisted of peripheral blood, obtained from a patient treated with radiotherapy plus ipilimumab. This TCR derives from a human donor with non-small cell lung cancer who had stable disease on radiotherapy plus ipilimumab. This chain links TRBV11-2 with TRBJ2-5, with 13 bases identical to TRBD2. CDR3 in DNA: TGTGCCAGCAGCTTAGACCTTCGGACTAGCGGGGGAGGGGCCCAGTACTTC. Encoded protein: CASSLDLRTSGGGAQYF.